Each of the 15 T cell receptor beta chains below was sequenced from the same sample in a study of blood T cell repertoires in COVID-19. Produced via immunoSEQ multiplex PCR; TCRdb's table is partial and in-frame only. The profile covers 180,000 or so clones, with around 79% appearing a single time and roughly 13% taken by the ten largest. The sequenced material came from peripheral blood. The receptors originated from a man in his fifties who had recovered from COVID-19.

J is TRBJ2-1 and V is TRBV5-1; 11 bases align to TRBD2. V lost 4 bases, J lost 7 bases, and 10 bases stayed unmatched. CDR3 length equals 16 residues. Germline CDR1 and CDR2: SGHRS and YFSETQ. The CDR3 bases are TGCGCCAGCAGCGGGGAGATAGCGGGAGGGATGAATGAGCAGTTCTTC. Translation: CASSGEIAGGMNEQFF. Supplemented by reference TRBV5-1 and TRBJ2-1, the full variable domain reads KAGVTQTPRYLIKTRGQQVTLSCSPISGHRSVSWYQQTPGQGLQFLFEYFSETQRNKGNFPGRFSGRQFSNSRSEMNVSTLELGDSALYLCASSGEIAGGMNEQFFGPGTRLTVL.

Here the CDR3 DNA reads TGTGCCACTACAGGGGGCGACTTTGTCTACGAGCAGTACTTC. It is translated as CATTGGDFVYEQYF. The rearrangement uses TRBV10-3 and TRBJ2-7; 9 bases align to TRBD1. Germline lookup yields CDR1 ENHRY and CDR2 SYGVKD. V shed 10 bases, J shed 3 bases, and the junction held 10 bases outside the gene matches. CDR3 size: 14 residues.

The CDR3: CASSFTGDDGYTF. For the CDR3, the DNA is TGTGCCAGCAGTTTTACAGGGGACGATGGCTACACCTTC. V usage is TRBV27 and J usage is TRBJ1-2; 7 bases agree with TRBD1. With 3 bases clipped from V and 6 bases from J, the junction kept 4 bases outside the gene matches. This CDR3 spans 13 amino acids. Germline CDR1 is MNHEY and CDR2 is SMNVEV (reference sequence).

J is TRBJ2-1 and V is TRBV5-1; 11 bases agree with TRBD2. Per germline, CDR1 SGHRS and CDR2 YFSETQ. The CDR3 contains 15 residues. V was clipped by 2 bases and J by 6 bases; unmatched bases: 4. In DNA form, the CDR3 reads TGCGCCAGCAGCTTCGTTACTAGCGGGGGCAATGAGCAGTTCTTC. Encoded protein: CASSFVTSGGNEQFF.

This sequence joins TRBV27 and TRBJ1-4; the D is unclear. There are 14 residues in the CDR3. Germline CDR1 reads MNHEY; CDR2 reads SMNVEV (reference sequence). Trimming stripped 4 bases from V and 3 bases from J, with 9 bases between. CDR3 region: CASSSRQSNEKLFF. DNA of the CDR3: TGTGCCAGCAGTTCGCGCCAATCTAATGAAAAACTGTTTTTT.

This chain links TRBV19 with TRBJ2-5, with 9 bases lining up with TRBD1. The CDR3 extends over 14 amino acids. J gave up 3 bases and V 6 bases, and 5 bases lay outside the gene matches. Germline CDR1 reads LNHDA; CDR2 reads SQIVND (reference sequence). The CDR3 sequence: CASSLQGAEETQYF. CDR3 nucleotide sequence: TGTGCCAGTAGCCTACAGGGGGCGGAAGAGACCCAGTACTTC.

The chain employs TRBV2 and TRBJ2-7, with 7 nucleotides matching TRBD1. CDR1 is SNHLY, CDR2 FYNNEI, per germline. The CDR3 totals 14 residues. Germline trimming cut 7 bases from V and 0 bases from J; bases unmatched to any gene: 6. Written as DNA, the CDR3 is TGTGCCAGCATGCTGACAGGGAGCTCCTACGAGCAGTACTTC. Encoded protein: CASMLTGSSYEQYF.

V is TRBV14 and J is TRBJ1-1; perhaps TRBD1 as D (5 bases). With 0 bases removed from V and 3 bases from J, the gap between germline ends came to 11 bases. This CDR3 comprises 15 residues. Germline V gene lookup returns CDR1 SGHDN and CDR2 FVKESK. CDR3 DNA sequence: TGTGCCAGCAGCCAAGATTTGTCAGGGTACACTGAAGCTTTCTTT. It is translated as CASSQDLSGYTEAFF. Based on the CDR3 plus reference TRBV14 and TRBJ1-1, the full variable domain is EAGVTQFPSHSVIEKGQTVTLRCDPISGHDNLYWYRRVMGKEIKFLLHFVKESKQDESGMPNNRFLAERTGGTYSTLKVQPAELEDSGVYFCASSQDLSGYTEAFFGQGTRLTVV.

The J gene is TRBJ2-3, the V gene TRBV9, with TRBD2 matching 14 bases. Unmatched junction bases numbered 6, after V lost 4 bases and J lost 5 bases. This CDR3 has 16 amino acids. Germline lookup yields CDR1 SGDLS and CDR2 YYNGEE. The CDR3 is CASSTGLAGVGDTQYF. CDR3 in DNA: TGTGCCAGCAGCACGGGACTAGCGGGAGTGGGAGATACGCAGTATTTT.

The V and J genes are TRBV9 and TRBJ2-3; D might be TRBD2 (6 bases). CDR1 and CDR2 from the germline V gene are SGDLS and YYNGEE. CDR3 length: 14 amino acids. V was shortened by 4 bases and J by 3 bases, with 12 bases between the two germline ends. CDR3 amino acids: CASSPPGETDTQYF. The CDR3 DNA is TGTGCCAGCAGCCCTCCGGGGGAGACAGATACGCAGTATTTT.

The chain links TRBV7-3 to TRBJ2-1; TRBD2 matches at 9 bases. CDR1 SGHTA and CDR2 FQGTGA come from the germline V gene. This CDR3 has 16 amino acids. Trimming cost V 2 bases and J 8 bases; bases outside gene matches: 10. CDR3 bases: TGTGCCAGCAGCTTAGGTGAATGGACTAGCGTGGATGAGCAGTTCTTC. Translation: CASSLGEWTSVDEQFF.

The J gene is TRBJ2-7, the V gene TRBV9, with 8 bases identical to TRBD1. CDR3 length: 14 residues. Germline V lookup: CDR1 SGDLS, CDR2 YYNGEE. Trimming took 2 bases from V and 2 from J; bases not matched to a gene: 3. The DNA for the CDR3 is TGTGCCAGCAGCGTCCGGGACAGGCCCTACGAGCAGTACTTC. Amino acid sequence: CASSVRDRPYEQYF.

DNA of the CDR3: TGTGCCTGGAGCGTTCAGGGTTTCTCCTATAATTCACCCCTCCACTTT. Translated, it gives CAWSVQGFSYNSPLHF. The J gene is TRBJ1-6, the V gene TRBV30, with D maybe TRBD1 (5 bases). Between the trimmed V and J ends, which lost 3 bases and 0 bases, there was a span of 12 bases. The CDR3 covers 16 residues. Germline V CDR1 and CDR2: GTSNPN, SVGIG (reference sequence).

V usage is TRBV6-2 or TRBV6-3 and J usage is TRBJ1-6; the match to TRBD1 covers 7 bases. CDR1 and CDR2 (germline): MNHEY, SVGEGT. This CDR3 spans 15 amino acids. The J segment lost 6 bases and the V segment lost 5 bases, leaving 7 bases of the junction unmatched. The CDR3 sequence: CASSDRQGGNSPLHF. The CDR3 nucleotides read TGTGCCAGCAGTGACAGACAGGGCGGTAATTCACCCCTCCACTTT.

The chain's CDR3 is CASSLEWRGGETQYF. The CDR3 DNA follows: TGTGCCAGCAGCTTGGAGTGGCGGGGCGGAGAGACCCAGTACTTC. This chain joins TRBV5-4 and TRBJ2-5, with D maybe TRBD2 (6 bases). Between the trimmed V and J ends, which lost 0 bases and 4 bases, there was a span of 13 bases. Germline V gene lookup returns CDR1 SGHNT and CDR2 YYREEE (reference sequence). The CDR3 spans 15 residues.